What follows are 17 T cell receptor beta chains derived from one specimen sequenced in a study of blood T cell repertoires in COVID-19. TCRdb's copy holds only in-frame clones and misses some; the assay was immunoSEQ multiplex PCR. Of 97,000 or so clones in the sample, around nine tenths were seen once. The sequencing input was peripheral blood. Source of these receptors: a man between 60 and 75 years old with acute or convalescent COVID-19.

This rearrangement joins TRBV5-8 to TRBJ1-5; D is uncertain. The germline V gene has CDR1 SGHTS and CDR2 YDEGEE. V lost 0 bases and J lost 5, with 6 bases in between. The CDR3 contains 13 residues. CDR3 loop: CASSLGQDQPQHF. The CDR3 bases are TGTGCCAGCAGCTTGGGGCAAGATCAGCCCCAGCATTTT.

This clone was counted once. This CDR3 is also generated by other DNA sequences in the sample. The rearrangement uses TRBV5-4 and TRBJ2-2; weak D call: TRBD1 (5 bases). This CDR3 is 15 amino acids long. The V gene lost 2 bases and the J gene lost 1 base, with 9 bases spanning the gap. Germline V gene sequence: CDR1 SGHNT, CDR2 YYREEE (reference sequence). The CDR3 protein is CASSLGQGNTGELFF. In nucleotides, the CDR3 is TGTGCCAGCAGCTTAGGGCAGGGGAACACCGGGGAGCTGTTTTTT.

The rearrangement uses TRBV19 and TRBJ1-2, with 7 bases fitting TRBD1. CDR1 and CDR2 (germline): LNHDA, SQIVND (reference sequence). There are 13 residues in the CDR3. V trimming: 3 bases; J trimming: 5 bases; junction bases outside the gene matches: 3. The CDR3 DNA sequence: TGTGCCAGTAGTATCGGACAGGATTATGGCTACACCTTC. Translating it yields CASSIGQDYGYTF.

This rearrangement joins TRBV6-6 to TRBJ2-1; 7 nucleotides match TRBD1. V gave up 2 bases and J gave up 6 bases; unmatched junction bases: 7. This CDR3 region has 15 residues. The germline V gene encodes CDR1 MNHNY and CDR2 SVGAGI (reference sequence). The CDR3 bases are TGTGCCAGCAGTTACGAAGGGGGCCTTATCAATGAGCAGTTCTTC. It yields the protein CASSYEGGLINEQFF.

The V call is TRBV7-7, the J call TRBJ2-3; D unresolved. The CDR3 is made up of 13 amino acids. Germline values: CDR1 SSHAT, CDR2 FNYEAQ (reference sequence). V was pared by 5 bases and J by 6 bases, with 12 bases between. The DNA for the CDR3 is TGTGCCAGCAGCCCCGCTGGTCGGGATACGCAGTATTTT. Protein product: CASSPAGRDTQYF.

The chain employs TRBV7-7 and TRBJ1-1; 12 bases are shared with TRBD1. Trimming at V came to 5 bases and at J to 7 bases, leaving 11 bases not matched to a gene. Germline-derived CDR1 and CDR2 are SSHAT and FNYEAQ (reference sequence). The CDR3 covers 16 residues. The CDR3 DNA reads TGTGCCAGCAGCCCAGCTCTGGGACAGGGGGCTGGTGAAGCTTTCTTT. It codes for CASSPALGQGAGEAFF. Full variable domain (rest looked up from reference TRBV7-7 and TRBJ1-1): GAGVSQSPRYKVTKRGQDVTLRCDPISSHATLYWYQQALGQGPEFLTYFNYEAQPDKSGLPSDRFSAERPEGSISTLTIQRTEQRDSAMYRCASSPALGQGAGEAFFGQGTRLTVV.

The V call is TRBV6-5, the J call TRBJ1-1, with 7 bases fitting TRBD1. The germline V gene has CDR1 MNHEY and CDR2 SVGAGI. V lost 6 bases to trimming and J lost 4 bases; unmatched junction nucleotides: 8. This CDR3 has 14 residues. CDR3: CASRPGQVSTEAFF. Written as DNA, the CDR3 is TGTGCCAGCAGACCCGGACAGGTCAGCACTGAAGCTTTCTTT.

V and J are TRBV15 and TRBJ1-2, with D unclear. CDR1 and CDR2 from the germline V gene are LNHNV and YYDKDF (reference sequence). CDR3 length: 15 amino acids. Trimming took off 3 bases at V and 6 bases at J, with 17 bases between the two ends. CDR3 DNA sequence: TGTGCCACCAGCAGCGCCTCCCGGTTCTTGAATGGCTACACCTTC. Amino acid sequence: CATSSASRFLNGYTF. Combining the CDR3 with reference TRBV15 and TRBJ1-2 gives the whole variable domain DAMVIQNPRYQVTQFGKPVTLSCSQTLNHNVMYWYQQKSSQAPKLLFHYYDKDFNNEADTPDNFQSRRPNTSFCFLDIRSPGLGDTAMYLCATSSASRFLNGYTFGSGTRLTVV.

This rearrangement joins TRBV28 to TRBJ1-5; D is perhaps TRBD1 (6 bases). V was shortened by 6 bases and J by 6 bases, with 15 bases between the two germline ends. CDR1 MDHEN and CDR2 SYDVKM come from the germline V gene. The CDR3 loop spans 14 amino acids. In DNA form, the CDR3 reads TGTGCCAGCAGCCCCCAGGGGTTTGGTCAGCCCCAGCATTTT. Amino acids: CASSPQGFGQPQHF.

The gene calls are TRBV2 and TRBJ1-2, with D unclear. The CDR3 covers 13 residues. V was trimmed by 5 bases and J by 7 bases, leaving 14 bases between them. Germline values: CDR1 SNHLY, CDR2 FYNNEI. CDR3: CASSPSGGSGYTF. In nucleotides, the CDR3 is TGTGCCAGCAGTCCCAGCGGAGGCTCTGGCTACACCTTC.

J is TRBJ1-1 and V is TRBV13, with D possibly TRBD1 on 5 matching bases. The V and J ends lost 5 bases and 8 bases respectively, with 12 bases between them. The V gene's germline CDR1 is PRHDT and CDR2 FYEKMQ (reference sequence). CDR3 length equals 12 residues. The CDR3 DNA is TGTGCCAGCAGCCAAAACCGGGGGGAAGCTTTCTTT. Its protein product is CASSQNRGEAFF.

The chain combines TRBV6-2 or TRBV6-3 with TRBJ2-4; D not resolved. Looked up from germline, CDR1 is MNHEY and CDR2 is SVGEGT. V was pared by 0 bases and J by 6 bases, with 12 bases between. The length of the CDR3 is 15 residues. CDR3 DNA: TGTGCCAGCAGTTACTCGAGCCCAGGAATAAACATTCAGTACTTC. As protein: CASSYSSPGINIQYF.

V usage is TRBV30 and J usage is TRBJ1-1, with 7 bases aligning to TRBD1. V lost 5 bases to trimming and J lost 1 base; unmatched junction nucleotides: 4. The germline V gene encodes CDR1 GTSNPN and CDR2 SVGIG (reference sequence). The CDR3 sequence is 13 residues long. The CDR3 reads CAWGHRGNTEAFF. The CDR3 DNA reads TGTGCCTGGGGGCACAGGGGGAACACTGAAGCTTTCTTT.

The V and J genes are TRBV6-1 and TRBJ1-1; TRBD1 matches 10 bases. The CDR3 length is 16 residues. The junction had 7 bases not matched to a gene; V was cut back by 5 bases and J by 1 base. Germline assignment: CDR1 MNHNS and CDR2 SASEGT. The CDR3 DNA sequence: TGTGCCAGCAGTAAAGACAGGGGGCAGGGGAACACTGAAGCTTTCTTT. Encoded protein: CASSKDRGQGNTEAFF.

The chain uses TRBV9 and TRBJ1-5; a possible D gene is TRBD1 (5 bases). V gave up 5 bases and J gave up 2 bases, with 8 bases separating them. The CDR3 spans 13 residues. Germline CDR1 SGDLS, CDR2 YYNGEE. CDR3 sequence reads: CASSWGGNQPQHF. The CDR3 DNA is TGTGCCAGCAGTTGGGGGGGCAATCAGCCCCAGCATTTT.

For the CDR3, the DNA is TGCGCCAGCATGCGGGGGGCCCCCTGCGAGCAGTACGTC. It is translated as CASMRGAPCEQYV. This rearrangement joins TRBV23-1 to TRBJ2-7, with TRBD2 matching 8 bases. TRBV23-1 is placed among ORFs of uncertain function. This CDR3 is built from 13 residues. J gave up 6 bases and V 7 bases, and 8 bases lay outside the gene matches.

This clone was seen once. The chain carries TRBV19 and TRBJ1-1, with D tentatively TRBD1 (6 bases). V was pared by 5 bases and J by 1 base, with 14 bases between. The CDR3 is 15 amino acids. Germline values: CDR1 LNHDA, CDR2 SQIVND (reference sequence). CDR3 region: CASSSRTVANTEAFF. The DNA of the CDR3 is TGTGCCAGTAGTTCCAGGACAGTCGCGAACACTGAAGCTTTCTTT. The full variable domain, its missing parts supplied by reference TRBV19 and TRBJ1-1, is DGGITQSPKYLFRKEGQNVTLSCEQNLNHDAMYWYRQDPGQGLRLIYYSQIVNDFQKGDIAEGYSVSREKKESFPLTVTSAQKNPTAFYLCASSSRTVANTEAFFGQGTRLTVV.